This TCR beta chain was identified during a study of blood T cell repertoires in COVID-19. From germline, CDR1 is SEHNR and CDR2 FQNEAQ (reference sequence). V lost 5 bases, J lost 4 bases, and 4 bases stayed unmatched. The CDR3 contains 13 residues. Sequencing used immunoSEQ multiplex PCR; TCRdb keeps in-frame clones, though not all of them. Seen here are about 270,000 clones, more than 90% observed once, and the top ten hold approximately 2.6%. The sample was peripheral blood. The source is a person aged 18 to 35 with COVID-19, enrolled during active disease. J is TRBJ1-2 and V is TRBV7-9, with TRBD1 matching over 7 bases. CDR3 in DNA: TGTGCCAGCAGCATCGGGACAGCCTATGGCTACACCTTC. Amino acid sequence: CASSIGTAYGYTF.